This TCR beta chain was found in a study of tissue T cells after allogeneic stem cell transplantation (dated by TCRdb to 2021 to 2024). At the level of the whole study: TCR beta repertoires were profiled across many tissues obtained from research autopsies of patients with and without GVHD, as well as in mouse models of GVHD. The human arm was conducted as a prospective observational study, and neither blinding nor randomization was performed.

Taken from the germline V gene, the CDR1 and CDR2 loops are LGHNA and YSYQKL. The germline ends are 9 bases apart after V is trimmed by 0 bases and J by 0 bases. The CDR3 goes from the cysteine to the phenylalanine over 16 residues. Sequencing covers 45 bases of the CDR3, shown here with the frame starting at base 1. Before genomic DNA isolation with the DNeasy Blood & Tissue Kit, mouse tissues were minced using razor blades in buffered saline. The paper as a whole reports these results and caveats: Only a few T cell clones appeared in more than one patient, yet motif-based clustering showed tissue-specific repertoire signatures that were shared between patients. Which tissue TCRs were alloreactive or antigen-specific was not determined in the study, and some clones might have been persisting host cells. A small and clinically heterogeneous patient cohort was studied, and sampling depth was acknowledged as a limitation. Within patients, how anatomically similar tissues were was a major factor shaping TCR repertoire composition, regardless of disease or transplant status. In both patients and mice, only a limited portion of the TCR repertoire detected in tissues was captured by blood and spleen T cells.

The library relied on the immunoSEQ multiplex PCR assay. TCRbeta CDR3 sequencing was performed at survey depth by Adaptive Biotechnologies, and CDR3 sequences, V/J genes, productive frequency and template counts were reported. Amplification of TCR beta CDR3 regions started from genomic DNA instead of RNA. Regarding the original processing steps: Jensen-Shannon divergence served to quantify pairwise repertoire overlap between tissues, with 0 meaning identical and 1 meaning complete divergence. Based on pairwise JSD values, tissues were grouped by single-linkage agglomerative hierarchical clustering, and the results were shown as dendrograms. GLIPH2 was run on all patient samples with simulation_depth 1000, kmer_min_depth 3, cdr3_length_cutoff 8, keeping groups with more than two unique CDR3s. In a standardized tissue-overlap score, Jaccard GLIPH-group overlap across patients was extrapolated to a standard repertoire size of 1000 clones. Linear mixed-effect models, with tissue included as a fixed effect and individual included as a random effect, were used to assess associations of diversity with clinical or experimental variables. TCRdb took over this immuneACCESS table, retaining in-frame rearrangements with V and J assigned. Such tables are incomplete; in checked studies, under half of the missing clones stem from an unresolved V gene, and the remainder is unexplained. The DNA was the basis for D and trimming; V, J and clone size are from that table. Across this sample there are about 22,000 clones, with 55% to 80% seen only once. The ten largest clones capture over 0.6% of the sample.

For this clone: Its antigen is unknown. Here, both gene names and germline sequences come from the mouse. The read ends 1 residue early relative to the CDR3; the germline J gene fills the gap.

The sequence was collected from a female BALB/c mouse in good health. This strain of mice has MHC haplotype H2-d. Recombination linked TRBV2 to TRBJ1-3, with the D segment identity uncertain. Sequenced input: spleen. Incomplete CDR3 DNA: TGTGCCAGCAGCCAAGACTTCAGGAATTCTGGAAATACGCTCTAT. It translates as CASSQDFRNSGNTLY. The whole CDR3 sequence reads CASSQDFRNSGNTLYF.